This T cell receptor (beta chain) was profiled in a study of response to subunit inactivated influenza vaccine. TCRdb reanalysed the RT-PCR reads using MiXCR and keeps one entry per CDR3 protein. Of about 170,000 distinct CDR3 sequences listed, about an eighth were seen once; the top ten hold approximately 30%. Trimming cost V 6 bases and J 11 bases; bases outside gene matches: 11. The germline V gene has CDR1 DFQATT and CDR2 SNEGSKA (reference sequence). The CDR3 consists of 12 residues. These data were also reused for a study on T cells expressing NK-cell markers. That paper states: What made the TCR beta cDNA was 5'RACE template switching with UMIs. Investigators obtained TCR beta repertoires from sorted CD3+CD56+NKG2C+, CD3+CD56+NKG2C- and CD3+CD56-NKG2C+ T cells. Only alpha-beta TCR T cells were sorted in several experiments, using an anti-gamma-delta TCR antibody. The study did not resolve the HCMV specificity of expanded NKG2C+ T cell clones.

This rearrangement joins TRBV20-1 to TRBJ2-7; 9 bases fit TRBD2. Source: CD8+ T cells sorted from PBMCs, taken 11 to 12 days after vaccination. The clonotype originates from a man aged 45 to 65 who received an inactivated influenza vaccine. The CDR3 spells CSAVTSGAKEYF. The CDR3 DNA sequence: TGCAGTGCCGTGACTAGCGGAGCGAAGGAGTACTTC.